These 24 T cell receptor beta chains were sequenced from one sample in a study of CD8 T cells in Susac syndrome. Random hexamers served to reverse transcribe roughly 0.5 to 1 ug RNA. TCRdb ran MiXCR on the immunoSEQ multiplex PCR reads and lists one entry per CDR3 protein. In the table there are 90,000 to 150,000 distinct CDR3 sequences, roughly 92% of which are singletons. The sample consisted of CD4+ T cells from PBMCs. Every receptor here comes from a human donor in good health.

The V and J genes are TRBV19 and TRBJ2-7; the match to TRBD2 covers 10 bases. Trimming removed 10 bases from V and 4 bases from J; junction bases left unmatched: 13. This CDR3 has 15 residues. Germline V gene lookup returns CDR1 LNHDA and CDR2 SQIVND (reference sequence). CDR3 in amino acids: CATSVTSGRVYEQYF. In DNA, the CDR3 is TGTGCCACATCGGTTACAAGCGGGAGGGTTTACGAGCAGTACTTC.

The chain combines TRBV3-1 with TRBJ2-5; perhaps TRBD1 as D (5 bases). Germline CDR1 is LGHDT and CDR2 is YNNKEL (reference sequence). V lost 10 bases to trimming and J lost 0 bases, with 9 bases between them. The CDR3 runs 12 residues. The CDR3 coding sequence is TGTGCCATCTCGACAGACCAAGAGACCCAGTACTTC. Amino acids: CAISTDQETQYF.

This clonotype came up once. Written as DNA, the CDR3 is TGTGCCAGCAGTTACACCGACAGCAATCAGCCCCAGCATTTT. Its protein is CASSYTDSNQPQHF. The chain carries TRBV6-2 or TRBV6-3 and TRBJ1-5, with D unresolved. Trimming removed 2 bases at V and 1 base at J, with 6 bases between. The CDR3 consists of 14 residues. Germline V gene sequence: CDR1 MNHEY, CDR2 SVGEGT.

This sequence joins TRBV5-1 and TRBJ2-1, with 10 positions matching TRBD2. Germline V gene lookup returns CDR1 SGHRS and CDR2 YFSETQ. V lost 7 bases to trimming and J lost 6 bases; unmatched junction nucleotides: 10. The CDR3 covers 15 residues. The CDR3 DNA reads as TGCGCCAGCGGATCCCTAGCGGGAGTCAGCAATGAGCAGTTCTTC. It is translated as CASGSLAGVSNEQFF.

A remark on this clonotype: Since the CDR3 does not end with the conserved phenylalanine or tryptophan, this likely comes from a read error. The chain has TRBV18 and TRBJ2-7, with 9 bases aligning to TRBD1. V was pared by 4 bases and J by 6 bases, with 10 bases of the junction left unmatched. The CDR3 covers 15 residues. CDR1 is KGHSH and CDR2 is LQKENI in the germline V gene. The CDR3 protein is CASSLNTGQGSEQYL. CDR3 coding DNA: TGTGCCAGCTCACTAAATACGGGACAGGGCTCCGAGCAGTACCTC.

The V gene is TRBV19, the J gene TRBJ2-7; 8 bases are a match to TRBD1. V was pared by 4 bases and J by 2 bases, with 10 bases of the junction left unmatched. There are 16 residues in the CDR3. CDR1 LNHDA and CDR2 SQIVND come from the germline V gene (reference sequence). The CDR3: CASSTLSGQGTYEQYF. The DNA for the CDR3 is TGTGCCAGTAGTACACTTAGTGGACAGGGAACCTACGAGCAGTACTTC. The whole variable domain, filled in from reference TRBV19 and TRBJ2-7, reads DGGITQSPKYLFRKEGQNVTLSCEQNLNHDAMYWYRQDPGQGLRLIYYSQIVNDFQKGDIAEGYSVSREKKESFPLTVTSAQKNPTAFYLCASSTLSGQGTYEQYFGPGTRLTVT.

This rearrangement joins TRBV5-4 to TRBJ2-7; TRBD2 agrees at 10 bases. Germline V lookup: CDR1 SGHNT, CDR2 YYREEE (reference sequence). The CDR3 is made up of 16 amino acids. Trimming took 0 bases from V and 4 from J; bases not matched to a gene: 7. The CDR3 coding sequence is TGTGCCAGCAGCTTGGAGGCTAGCGGGAGTAGATACGAGCAGTACTTC. This gives the protein CASSLEASGSRYEQYF.

The V and J genes are TRBV30 and TRBJ1-2, with no clear D. The germline CDR1 and CDR2 sequences are GTSNPN and SVGIG (reference sequence). CDR3 size: 12 residues. V gave up 4 bases and J gave up 5 bases, with 11 bases separating them. In nucleotides, the CDR3 is TGTGCCTGGACAGAGGCGCCGTATGGCTACACCTTC. Its translation: CAWTEAPYGYTF.

The chain joins TRBV19 to TRBJ2-7, with TRBD1 as a possible D gene (6 bases). Germline V gene lookup returns CDR1 LNHDA and CDR2 SQIVND (reference sequence). The CDR3 totals 15 residues. The V and J ends lost 1 base and 2 bases respectively, with 12 bases between them. The CDR3 coding sequence is TGTGCCAGTAGTATAGGTCCCACAGGGACCTACGAGCAGTACTTC. Translated, it gives CASSIGPTGTYEQYF.

The chain is built from TRBV20-1 and TRBJ2-3; 7 bases are a match to TRBD2. The trim removed 5 bases at V and 3 bases at J, leaving 11 bases unmatched. Germline values: CDR1 DFQATT, CDR2 SNEGSKA (reference sequence). The CDR3 length is 15 residues. CDR3 residues: CSASWRRGMTDTQYF. Written as DNA, the CDR3 is TGCAGTGCTTCCTGGAGGCGGGGGATGACAGATACGCAGTATTTT.

The chain uses TRBV7-9 and TRBJ2-1, with D possibly TRBD2 on 8 matching bases. Germline assignment: CDR1 SEHNR and CDR2 FQNEAQ (reference sequence). The V end was cut by 5 bases, the J end by 3 bases, with 17 bases between. The CDR3 consists of 16 residues. The chain's CDR3 is CASSAPGGDSYNEQFF. CDR3 nucleotides: TGTGCCAGCAGCGCCCCCGGGGGGGACAGCTACAATGAGCAGTTCTTC.

This chain joins TRBV4-3 and TRBJ2-2, with D maybe TRBD2 (5 bases). The germline CDR1 and CDR2 sequences are LGHNA and YSLEER. This CDR3 has 16 amino acids. Trimming removed 4 bases at V and 8 bases at J, with 20 bases between. CDR3 in amino acids: CASSPPGGRNRGELFF. The DNA for the CDR3 is TGCGCCAGCAGCCCCCCAGGAGGTCGGAACAGAGGGGAGCTGTTTTTT.

This chain links TRBV5-1 with TRBJ2-7, with TRBD1 as a possible D gene (7 bases). Germline assignment: CDR1 SGHRS and CDR2 YFSETQ. This CDR3 comprises 14 residues. With 2 bases removed from V and 9 bases from J, the gap between germline ends came to 18 bases. CDR3 DNA sequence: TGCGCCAGCAGCTTCGGAGGGGACAGCGGCGGGCAGTACTTC. Encoded protein: CASSFGGDSGGQYF.

The genes are TRBV7-9 and TRBJ1-1, with TRBD1 matching 8 bases. The J segment lost 5 bases and the V segment lost 3 bases, leaving 8 bases of the junction unmatched. Germline-derived CDR1 and CDR2 are SEHNR and FQNEAQ (reference sequence). This CDR3 is built from 15 residues. CDR3 DNA sequence: TGTGCCAGCAGCTTGGGGTCGACAGGGGAGACTGAAGCTTTCTTT. As protein: CASSLGSTGETEAFF.

The count of this clonotype is one. The rearrangement uses TRBV28 and TRBJ2-4; a possible D gene is TRBD2 (7 bases). Germline CDR1 reads MDHEN; CDR2 reads SYDVKM. Trimming removed 7 bases at V and 0 bases at J, with 22 bases between. The CDR3 totals 18 residues. CDR3 sequence: CASNSRGAASLAKNIQYF. CDR3 sequence (DNA): TGTGCCAGCAACTCCCGGGGGGCTGCCTCGCTAGCCAAAAACATTCAGTACTTC.

V gene TRBV6-1 combines with J gene TRBJ1-2; a possible D gene is TRBD1 (5 bases). Per germline, CDR1 MNHNS and CDR2 SASEGT. Trimming removed 6 bases at V and 8 bases at J, with 13 bases between. The CDR3 sequence is 12 residues long. CDR3 in amino acids: CASRPQDMGYTF. CDR3 nucleotide sequence: TGTGCCAGCAGACCACAGGATATGGGCTACACCTTC.

The V call is TRBV28, the J call TRBJ2-2, with 13 bases matching TRBD2. The CDR3 covers 18 residues. V was clipped by 6 bases and J by 3 bases; unmatched bases: 10. Germline V gives CDR1 MDHEN, CDR2 SYDVKM. CDR3 DNA: TGTGCCAGCAGCTTTTCCTTCGGACTAGCGGGAGACACCGGGGAGCTGTTTTTT. Translated: CASSFSFGLAGDTGELFF.

This sequence joins TRBV30 and TRBJ2-6; D uncertain. The CDR3 extends over 18 amino acids. V dropped 2 bases and J dropped 0 bases, with 17 bases sitting between them. Germline CDR1 GTSNPN, CDR2 SVGIG (reference sequence). The CDR3 is CAWSFGYGGFSGANVLTF. The CDR3, as DNA: TGTGCCTGGAGTTTTGGCTACGGTGGTTTCTCTGGGGCCAACGTCCTGACTTTC. Variable domain in full (rest from reference TRBV30 and TRBJ2-6): SQTIHQWPATLVQPVGSPLSLECTVEGTSNPNLYWYRQAAGRGLQLLFYSVGIGQISSEVPQNLSASRPQDRQFILSSKKLLLSDSGFYLCAWSFGYGGFSGANVLTFGAGSRLTVL.

The V and J genes are TRBV5-1 and TRBJ2-2, with 7 bases fitting TRBD1. Unmatched junction bases numbered 14, after V lost 4 bases and J lost 5 bases. The length of the CDR3 is 17 residues. Germline CDR1 is SGHRS and CDR2 is YFSETQ. CDR3 residues: CASSLIPTGKLTGELFF. In nucleotides, the CDR3 is TGCGCCAGCAGCCTGATTCCGACAGGGAAGTTGACCGGGGAGCTGTTTTTT.

The chain joins TRBV12-3 or TRBV12-4 to TRBJ2-1, with TRBD2 matching over 16 bases. The V gene end was trimmed by 6 bases and the J gene end by 8 bases; junction bases not matched to a gene: 4. The CDR3 loop spans 15 amino acids. CDR3 residues: CASSYGTSGRDEQFF. In DNA form, the CDR3 reads TGTGCCAGCAGCTACGGGACTAGCGGGAGGGATGAGCAGTTCTTC.

V and J are TRBV20-1 and TRBJ1-1; D is ambiguous. The V end was cut by 5 bases, the J end by 7 bases, with 20 bases between. The germline V gene has CDR1 DFQATT and CDR2 SNEGSKA (reference sequence). CDR3 length equals 14 residues. In nucleotides, the CDR3 is TGCAGTGCTTCTTTTCCTTTCCCCTTTCGTGAAGCTTTCTTT. This encodes CSASFPFPFREAFF.

CDR3 in DNA: TGTGCCATCAGTCTGACAGGCAGCTATGGCTACACCTTC. This encodes CAISLTGSYGYTF. This rearrangement joins TRBV10-3 to TRBJ1-2; D possibly corresponds to TRBD1 (6 bases). Per the germline V gene, CDR1 is ENHRY and CDR2 is SYGVKD. This CDR3 is built from 13 residues. V shed 5 bases and J shed 4 bases, with 11 bases lying between them.

J is TRBJ2-5 and V is TRBV29-1, with D unclear. CDR1 SQVTM and CDR2 ANQGSEA come from the germline V gene. The CDR3 totals 13 residues. Trimming removed 7 bases from V and 2 bases from J, with 14 bases in between. CDR3: CSAEVGVQETQYF. CDR3 sequence (DNA): TGCAGCGCCGAGGTTGGGGTACAAGAGACCCAGTACTTC.

This rearrangement joins TRBV20-1 to TRBJ2-7; TRBD1 matches 8 bases. This CDR3 is built from 13 residues. Per the germline V gene, CDR1 is DFQATT and CDR2 is SNEGSKA (reference sequence). V lost 6 bases, J lost 0 bases, and 4 bases stayed unmatched. This chain's CDR3 is CSALTGDSYEQYF. In DNA, the CDR3 is TGCAGTGCACTGACAGGGGACTCCTACGAGCAGTACTTC.